The entry that follows covers one T cell receptor beta chain sequence. The sample originates from a study of T-cell memory formation after mild COVID-19. The germline CDR1 and CDR2 sequences are LGHNA and YSLEER. CDR3 size: 14 residues. V was trimmed by 4 bases and J by 6 bases, leaving 13 bases between them. With constant-segment primers, 5'RACE yielded cDNA libraries of TCR alpha and TCR beta that carried sample barcodes and UMIs. TCRdb re-derived calls from the 5' RACE reads in MiXCR, one entry per CDR3 protein. The data contain 450,000 or so distinct CDR3 sequences, roughly 25% of them singletons.

The material sequenced was PBMCs or a T cell subset sorted from them (not recorded which). J is TRBJ2-1 and V is TRBV4-3; D is unresolved. The sequence was obtained from an adult woman who had mild COVID-19 (a few samples of this study predate the infection). Cell type and time point are not known. DNA for the CDR3: TGCGCCAGCAGCCTAACTAATTCGGCCAATGAGCAGTTCTTC. It is translated as CASSLTNSANEQFF.